This entry concerns a single T cell receptor (beta chain). Its specificity is not known. The CDR3 contains 14 residues. Trimming stripped 4 bases from V and 1 base from J, with 10 bases between. Germline values: CDR1 SGHDT, CDR2 YYEEEE. Selected pancreatic ductal adenocarcinoma patients had undergone surgery without neoadjuvant therapy. The source of the sample is a study of T cells in pancreatic ductal adenocarcinoma. Study-wide findings and caveats: Results skew toward the minority of patients with early-stage disease. Compared with tumor, blood showed more total productive templates and roughly 8.1-fold more clonotypes. Tumor and blood clonality did not differ significantly, about 0.11 versus 0.072. Enrichment of CD45RO+ effector over naive T cells in tumors may bias clonality.

The protocol was immunoSEQ multiplex PCR, while the TCRdb copy is restricted to in-frame clones and leaves out a portion. The data show 11,000 or so clones, approximately 90% seen once. The origin of this receptor is a human donor with pancreatic ductal adenocarcinoma. The sequencing input was PBMCs. The chain uses TRBV5-6 and TRBJ2-3; D is unresolved. Here the CDR3 DNA reads TGTGCCAGCAGCCCTCACAGAGGCACAGATACGCAGTATTTT. It codes for CASSPHRGTDTQYF. The full variable domain, with the rest looked up from reference TRBV5-6 and TRBJ2-3, is DAGVTQSPTHLIKTRGQQVTLRCSPKSGHDTVSWYQQALGQGPQFIFQYYEEEERQRGNFPDRFSGHQFPNYSSELNVNALLLGDSALYLCASSPHRGTDTQYFGPGTRLTVL.